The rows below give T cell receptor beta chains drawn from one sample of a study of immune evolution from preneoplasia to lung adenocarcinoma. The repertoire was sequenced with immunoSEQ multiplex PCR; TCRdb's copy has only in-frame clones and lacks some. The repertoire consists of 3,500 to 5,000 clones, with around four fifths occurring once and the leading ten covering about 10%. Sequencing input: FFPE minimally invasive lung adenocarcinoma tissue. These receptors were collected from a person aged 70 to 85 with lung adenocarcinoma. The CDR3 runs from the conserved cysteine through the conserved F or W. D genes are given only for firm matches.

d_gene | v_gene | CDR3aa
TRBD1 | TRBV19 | CASSETAGQGYGYTF
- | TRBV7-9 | CASRLPSTDTQYF
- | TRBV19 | CASSTSGEETQYF
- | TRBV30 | CAWSEGNTDTQYF
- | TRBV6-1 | CASSQEVRQPQHF
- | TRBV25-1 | CASSGGVESDTQYF
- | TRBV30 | CACQSTYNSPLHF
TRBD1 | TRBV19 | CASTPRDRGRTGELFF
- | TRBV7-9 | CASSLVAAGVSTDTQYF
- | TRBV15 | CATSRGWGRDEQYF
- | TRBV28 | CASSFIDIANYGYTF
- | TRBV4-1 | CASSQDRGDTQYF
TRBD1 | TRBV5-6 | CASSYRGTETQYF
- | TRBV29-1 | CSVERLIQSYEQYF
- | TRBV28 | CASSTPRQAPYNEQFF
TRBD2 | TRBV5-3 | CARSLAGLAGGNEQFF
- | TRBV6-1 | CASSEGGNTEAFF
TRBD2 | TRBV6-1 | CASSEGAGVGETQYF
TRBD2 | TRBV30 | CAWSWTSGRNEQFF
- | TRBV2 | CASSESATDYEQYF
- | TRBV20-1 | CSAGAGGAQYF
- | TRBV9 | CASSVKGVGEQYF
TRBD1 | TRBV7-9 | CASSSGQGNTGELFF
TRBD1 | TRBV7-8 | CASSLVRAGGSGNTIYF
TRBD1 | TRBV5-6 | CASSLGQGVGSEAFF
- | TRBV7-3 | CASSLGPSSYNEQFF
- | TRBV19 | CASSIANRQLPRQFF
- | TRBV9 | CASSVEGVLDEQYF
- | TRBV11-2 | CASSLAGGGPSYEQYF
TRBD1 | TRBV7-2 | CASSKGQGTDTQYF
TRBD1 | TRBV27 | CASSLSSTTGGDYGYTF
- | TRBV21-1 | CASSKEAGKGVNEQFF
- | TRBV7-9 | CASSLAWLRGQETQYF
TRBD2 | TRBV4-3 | CASSQETSGTYEQYF
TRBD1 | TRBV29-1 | CSVERDSIQETQYF
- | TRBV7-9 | CATSNHTEAFF
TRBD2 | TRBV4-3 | CASSLGTSEINEQFF
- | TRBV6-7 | CASSFRDSRLTGELFF
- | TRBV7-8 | CASSASTVNTEAFF
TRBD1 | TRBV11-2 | CASSHRTGAPQETQYF
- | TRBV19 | CASSPMGGGNQPQHF
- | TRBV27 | CASSQRVAYEQYF
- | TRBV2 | CASSRDGSNNEKLFF
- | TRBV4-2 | CASSQDGGVETYEQYF
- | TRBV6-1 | CASSVESGYTF
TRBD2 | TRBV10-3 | CAISDNSGSGSYNEQFF